This T cell receptor (beta chain) was identified in a study of T cell repertoires and HLA-DP antigens. Across the study: Donors were two male and one female, aged 18-to-29 to 60-to-69. Pre-culture CD4+ samples used roughly 1,200 ng DNA versus about 210 ng for CD137+CD4+ sorts.

Amplification used primers for 54 TRBV and 13 TRBJ segments. For pre-culture CD4+ samples, the target was approximately 190,000 T cell genomes. Clones were sequenced by immunoSEQ multiplex PCR, and TCRdb holds only the in-frame ones, with some missing. The data show 65,000 to 90,000 clones, about four fifths seen once. In regard to this clone: Its cognate antigen is unknown.

The CDR3 extends over 14 amino acids. V dropped 4 bases and J dropped 4 bases, with 16 bases sitting between them. CDR1 and CDR2 (germline): GTSNPN, SVGIG (reference sequence). The chain carries TRBV30 and TRBJ1-2; a possible D gene is TRBD1 (6 bases). This clonotype was sampled from a man aged 60-69 years in good health and CMV-seronegative. Material: CD4+ T cells from PBMCs. Here the CDR3 reads CAWKSQGFGYGYTF. The CDR3 nucleotides are TGTGCCTGGAAATCCCAGGGGTTCGGCTATGGCTACACCTTC.